The 26 T cell receptor beta chains listed next were all sequenced from one sample in a study of blood T cells in healthy people across ages. For the second PCR, which ran for 7 to 11 cycles, a sample-barcoded 5' primer and a J-beta primer mix were used. TCRdb recomputed calls from the 5' RACE reads with MiXCR, one row per CDR3 protein. The data show about 1.6 million distinct CDR3 sequences, roughly 30% seen once. The sample consisted of blood. The source is a woman aged 25-40 years in good health.

This clonotype was seen ten or more times. The chain recombines TRBV7-7 with TRBJ2-1; 10 positions match TRBD2. V shed 2 bases, J shed 6 bases, and the junction held 4 bases outside the gene matches. The CDR3 consists of 15 residues. Germline lookup yields CDR1 SSHAT and CDR2 FNYEAQ (reference sequence). In nucleotides, the CDR3 is TGTGCCAGCAGCTTATTAGCGGGGGGTTCCAATGAGCAGTTCTTC. Its protein is CASSLLAGGSNEQFF.

The chain combines TRBV24-1 with TRBJ2-1; weak D call: TRBD1 (5 bases). This CDR3 is built from 13 residues. CDR1 KGHDR and CDR2 SFDVKD come from the germline V gene. The V end lost 2 bases, the J end lost 10 bases, and 11 bases lay between the germline ends. The CDR3: CATSDSGIYEQFF. CDR3 DNA sequence: TGTGCCACCAGTGATTCAGGGATTTACGAGCAGTTCTTC.

In its sample, this clonotype was seen a few times. Here the CDR3 reads CASSQGLVGYNEQFF. The DNA of the CDR3 is TGCGCCAGCAGCCAAGGACTAGTGGGCTACAATGAGCAGTTCTTC. The V call is TRBV4-1, the J call TRBJ2-1; D possibly corresponds to TRBD2 (6 bases). CDR1 and CDR2 (germline): MGHRA, YSYEKL. V was shortened by 1 base and J by 3 bases, with 10 bases between the two germline ends. CDR3 length equals 15 residues.

As to this clonotype: Sequence at one end of the junction differs from germline and may be a read error. The chain has TRBV3-1 and TRBJ2-7; D might be TRBD1 or TRBD2, each matching 5 bases. The germline V gene encodes CDR1 LGHDT and CDR2 YNNKEL (reference sequence). The CDR3 is 16 residues long. CDR3: CVSSLMATSARTEQYF. CDR3 coding DNA: TGTGTCAGCAGCCTTATGGCTACTAGTGCAAGGACAGAGCAGTACTTC.

Notes on this clonotype: A much larger clone is a single base away; this may be a read error. J is TRBJ2-5 and V is TRBV20-1, with 7 bases identical to TRBD2. The CDR3 has 12 amino acids. The germline gives CDR1 DFQATT, CDR2 SNEGSKA (reference sequence). The CDR3 DNA reads as TGCAGTGCTCCCTTTGCGGGAGAGGCCCAGTACTTC. The encoded protein is CSAPFAGEAQYF.

The chain recombines TRBV7-2 with TRBJ2-5; D possibly corresponds to TRBD2 (5 bases). Between the trimmed V and J ends, which lost 3 bases and 2 bases, there was a span of 19 bases. The CDR3 runs 17 residues. Looked up from germline, CDR1 is SGHTA and CDR2 is FQGNSA. The CDR3 loop reads CASSFPRLADKQETQYF. CDR3 nucleotides: TGTGCCAGCAGCTTCCCAAGGCTAGCAGACAAACAAGAGACCCAGTACTTC.

The V gene is TRBV20-1, the J gene TRBJ2-7, with TRBD2 matching over 8 bases. Germline V gene sequence: CDR1 DFQATT, CDR2 SNEGSKA (reference sequence). V was clipped by 0 bases and J by 6 bases; unmatched bases: 13. This CDR3 is 16 amino acids long. For the CDR3, the DNA is TGCAGTGCTAGAGATAGGACGGGAGGGCCGTTTTCCGAGCAGTACTTC. Translation gives CSARDRTGGPFSEQYF.

This clonotype was seen a few times. This chain joins TRBV4-1 and TRBJ1-4; possibly TRBD1 for D (6 bases). The CDR3 contains 16 residues. Germline-derived CDR1 and CDR2 are MGHRA and YSYEKL. Trimming stripped 5 bases from V and 1 base from J, with 14 bases between. In nucleotides, the CDR3 is TGCGCCAGCAGCGCTCCAGGGGTTAGAACTAATGAAAAACTGTTTTTT. Translating gives CASSAPGVRTNEKLFF.

The rearrangement links TRBV13 to TRBJ1-1; D is possibly TRBD1 (5 bases). Trimming pared 4 bases from V and 1 base from J, leaving 16 bases between. The CDR3 sequence is 16 residues long. Germline loops: CDR1 PRHDT, CDR2 FYEKMQ (reference sequence). The CDR3 spells CASSSSAGKGNTEAFF. The DNA for the CDR3 is TGTGCCAGCAGCTCCTCCGCAGGGAAAGGGAACACTGAAGCTTTCTTT.

This chain uses TRBV9 with TRBJ1-2, with D perhaps matching TRBD1 (5 bases). This CDR3 region has 15 residues. Germline V CDR1 and CDR2: SGDLS, YYNGEE. The V end was cut by 4 bases, the J end by 1 base, with 14 bases between. CDR3 bases: TGTGCCAGCAGCCCCCAGACAGACCTTAACTATGGCTACACCTTC. Amino acids: CASSPQTDLNYGYTF. Full variable domain (outside the CDR3, taken from reference TRBV9 and TRBJ1-2): DSGVTQTPKHLITATGQRVTLRCSPRSGDLSVYWYQQSLDQGLQFLIQYYNGEERAKGNILERFSAQQFPDLHSELNLSSLELGDSALYFCASSPQTDLNYGYTFGSGTRLTVV.

This clonotype has only a few counts. The V and J genes are TRBV6-1 and TRBJ1-1; D possibly corresponds to TRBD1 (5 bases). V was pared by 2 bases and J by 3 bases, with 16 bases between. This CDR3 is 16 amino acids long. Germline assignment: CDR1 MNHNS and CDR2 SASEGT. The CDR3 protein is CASSEFVGEFDTEAFF. In DNA form, the CDR3 reads TGTGCCAGCAGTGAATTTGTAGGGGAGTTTGACACTGAAGCTTTCTTT.

Only a few counts were recorded for this clonotype. The chain joins TRBV2 to TRBJ2-7; the D gene is possibly TRBD1 (5 bases). The CDR3 totals 12 residues. Germline V gene data show CDR1 as SNHLY and CDR2 as FYNNEI. The V end lost 6 bases, the J end lost 3 bases, and 9 bases lay between the germline ends. The CDR3 here is CASRETDYEQYF. As DNA, the CDR3 is TGTGCCAGCAGGGAGACAGACTACGAGCAGTACTTC.

This clonotype was seen only a few times. The rearrangement uses TRBV6-6 and TRBJ1-4; TRBD1 matches at 7 bases. Looked up from germline, CDR1 is MNHNY and CDR2 is SVGAGI (reference sequence). This CDR3 contains 14 residues. V gave up 2 bases and J gave up 5 bases; unmatched junction bases: 2. In DNA, the CDR3 is TGTGCCAGCAGTTACGGACAGGCGAATGAAAAACTGTTTTTT. Translated: CASSYGQANEKLFF.

The chain uses TRBV13 and TRBJ2-3, with D possibly TRBD2 on 6 matching bases. CDR1 is PRHDT, CDR2 FYEKMQ, per germline (reference sequence). The V gene lost 5 bases and the J gene lost 0 bases, with 15 bases spanning the gap. The CDR3 is made up of 16 amino acids. The CDR3 DNA follows: TGTGCCAGCAGCGGACCGCGGGGACGGAGCACAGATACGCAGTATTTT. Translated: CASSGPRGRSTDTQYF.

This clonotype has only a few counts. V usage is TRBV20-1 and J usage is TRBJ2-1; 12 nucleotides align to TRBD2. The CDR3 sequence is 16 residues long. Germline lookup yields CDR1 DFQATT and CDR2 SNEGSKA (reference sequence). Germline trimming cut 1 base from V and 7 bases from J; bases unmatched to any gene: 8. The CDR3 region has the DNA TGCAGTGCTAGAGTTGGACTAGCGGGGCGGTATAATGAGCAGTTCTTC. This translates into CSARVGLAGRYNEQFF.

This clonotype was observed at least ten times. The chain links TRBV5-6 to TRBJ2-7; unclear D gene. CDR1 is SGHDT and CDR2 is YYEEEE in the germline V gene. V shed 2 bases and J shed 4 bases, with 7 bases lying between them. This CDR3 contains 12 residues. CDR3 sequence reads: CASSLRDYEQYF. The CDR3 region has the DNA TGTGCCAGCAGCTTACGTGATTACGAGCAGTACTTC.

This rearrangement joins TRBV5-1 to TRBJ2-7; 7 bases line up with TRBD2. From germline, CDR1 is SGHRS and CDR2 YFSETQ. The CDR3 sequence is 17 residues long. J was trimmed by 0 bases and V by 5 bases; bases with no gene match: 14. The CDR3 region is CASRPPIAGTSSYEQYF. In DNA form, the CDR3 reads TGCGCCAGCAGACCACCGATAGCGGGCACAAGCTCCTACGAGCAGTACTTC.

The rearrangement uses TRBV20-1 and TRBJ2-5; TRBD2 aligns across 7 bases. This CDR3 region has 14 residues. Trimming removed 8 bases from V and 5 bases from J; junction bases left unmatched: 14. In germline, CDR1 is DFQATT, CDR2 SNEGSKA (reference sequence). The CDR3, as DNA: TGCAGTTCCACGGGGGGACCCCACAAGGAGACCCAGTACTTC. Amino acids: CSSTGGPHKETQYF.

The gene calls are TRBV4-1 and TRBJ2-7; 11 positions agree with TRBD2. V lost 3 bases and J lost 4; bases outside the gene matches: 5. CDR1 and CDR2 (germline): MGHRA, YSYEKL. The CDR3 is 15 amino acids. Written as DNA, the CDR3 is TGCGCCAGCAGCCACGGGACTAGCGGTCTATACGAGCAGTACTTC. Its translation is CASSHGTSGLYEQYF.

V and J are TRBV7-9 and TRBJ2-7, with D perhaps TRBD1 (6 bases). This CDR3 has 14 residues. The germline gives CDR1 SEHNR, CDR2 FQNEAQ (reference sequence). V was pared by 4 bases and J by 5 bases, with 15 bases between. This chain's CDR3 is CASSSYRESDEQYF. CDR3 sequence (DNA): TGTGCCAGCAGCTCGTACAGGGAATCGGACGAGCAGTACTTC.

The V gene is TRBV9, the J gene TRBJ2-1; 8 bases align to TRBD1. After removal of 2 bases from V and 7 bases from J, the junction contained 5 bases not matched to a gene. The CDR3 runs 14 residues. Germline CDR1 reads SGDLS; CDR2 reads YYNGEE. The CDR3 nucleotides are TGTGCCAGCAGCGTGTCAGGGGGCTGGAATGAGCAGTTCTTC. Its translation is CASSVSGGWNEQFF.

The chain employs TRBV20-1 and TRBJ1-5; D gene uncertain. CDR3 length: 15 residues. Germline CDR1 is DFQATT and CDR2 is SNEGSKA (reference sequence). V lost 5 bases and J 0 bases, leaving 14 bases between the germline ends. DNA of the CDR3: TGCAGTGCTTCCCCCGGAGGATATAGCAATCAGCCCCAGCATTTT. As protein: CSASPGGYSNQPQHF.

The sample holds many counts of this clonotype. This chain links TRBV29-1 with TRBJ2-5; 9 bases line up with TRBD2. V lost 6 bases, J lost 5 bases, and 7 bases stayed unmatched. There are 13 residues in the CDR3. The germline gives CDR1 SQVTM, CDR2 ANQGSEA. The CDR3 bases are TGCAGCGTGGTGGATAGCGGGAGCGAGACCCAGTACTTC. This gives the protein CSVVDSGSETQYF. Supplemented by reference TRBV29-1 and TRBJ2-5, the full variable domain reads SAVISQKPSRDICQRGTSLTIQCQVDSQVTMMFWYRQQPGQSLTLIATANQGSEATYESGFVIDKFPISRPNLTFSTLTVSNMSPEDSSIYLCSVVDSGSETQYFGPGTRLLVL.

Comments on this clonotype: A read error may produce the germline difference seen at one junction end. The chain carries TRBV6-1 and TRBJ2-4; D tentatively reads TRBD1 or TRBD2 (6 bases each). The J call may not be correct, given that the DNA end is closer to TRBJ2-7. Germline CDR1 and CDR2: MNHNS and SASEGT. This CDR3 spans 15 amino acids. CDR3 sequence: CAGSDWKGGTYEQYF. The CDR3 DNA is TGTGCCGGCAGTGATTGGAAAGGGGGGACTTACGAGCAGTACTTC.

The count of this clonotype is one. The germline gene is not matched at one end of the junction; a read error may be the cause. The V call is TRBV10-3, the J call TRBJ2-3; TRBD1 matches at 10 bases. Germline V gene sequence: CDR1 ENHRY, CDR2 SYGVKD. CDR3 length equals 14 residues. This chain's CDR3 is CTISTTGGPDTQYF. CDR3 nucleotides: TGTACCATCAGTACGACAGGGGGCCCAGATACGCAGTATTTT.

This chain connects TRBV20-1 to TRBJ2-3, with TRBD2 matching 7 bases. The CDR3 has 15 amino acids. V shed 3 bases, J shed 5 bases, and the junction held 11 bases outside the gene matches. CDR1 is DFQATT, CDR2 SNEGSKA, per germline (reference sequence). CDR3 sequence (DNA): TGCAGTGCTAGGGGCCTCCGGGAGGAGGTAGATACGCAGTATTTT. Its protein is CSARGLREEVDTQYF.